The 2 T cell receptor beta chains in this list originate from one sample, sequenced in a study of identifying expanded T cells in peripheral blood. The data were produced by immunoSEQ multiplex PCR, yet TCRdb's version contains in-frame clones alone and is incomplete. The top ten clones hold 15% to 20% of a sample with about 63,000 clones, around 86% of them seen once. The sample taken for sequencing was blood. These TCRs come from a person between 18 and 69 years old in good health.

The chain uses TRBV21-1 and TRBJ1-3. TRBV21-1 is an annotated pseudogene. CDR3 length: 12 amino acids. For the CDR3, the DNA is TGTGCGTTTCCGGAGTCGGGAAACACCATATATTTT. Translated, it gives CAFPESGNTIYF.

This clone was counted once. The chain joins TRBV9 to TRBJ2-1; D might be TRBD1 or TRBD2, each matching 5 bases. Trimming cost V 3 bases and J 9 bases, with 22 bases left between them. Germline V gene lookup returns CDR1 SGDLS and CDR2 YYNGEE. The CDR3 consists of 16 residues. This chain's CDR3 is CASSGGLGPFITEQFF. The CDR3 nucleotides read TGTGCCAGCAGCGGGGGTCTGGGACCTTTCATTACTGAGCAGTTCTTC.